The following is a TCR beta chain sequence with its context. As yet, its antigen is unknown. The assay was run at survey level. Repertoires were generated with immunoSEQ multiplex PCR, while TCRdb's copy carries only in-frame clones and drops some. Of tens of thousands of clones in the sample, approximately 80% were seen once. The data are from a study of STAT5B mutations in CD4+ large granular lymphocyte leukemia. Notes on the study in general: Top patient clones used TRBV06 genes more often: 8/27 versus 2/35 in controls. No patients shared main leukemic clonotypes, though 20% to 25% appeared at low frequency elsewhere. CD4-sorted patient repertoires seemed more clonal than healthy CD4+ repertoires.

Germline CDR1 reads SGHNT; CDR2 reads YYREEE (reference sequence). The CDR3 spans 15 residues. The V gene end was trimmed by 4 bases and the J gene end by 2 bases; junction bases not matched to a gene: 5. The rearrangement joins TRBV5-4 to TRBJ2-7; 11 positions agree with TRBD1. This receptor was taken from a human donor in good health. The material sequenced was CD4+ T cells from blood buffy coats. The CDR3 DNA is TGTGCCAGCAGCCGGACGGGACAGGGGGCCTACGAGCAGTACTTC. It translates to CASSRTGQGAYEQYF.